The present TCR beta chain was sequenced within a study of blood T cell repertoires in COVID-19. As for the study in general: Collection of acute and convalescent COVID-19 samples took place in the United States, Italy and Spain. T cells, B-cell-depleted T cells, or PBMCs supplied cDNA or gDNA.

CDR1 and CDR2 (germline): SGHDN, FVKESK. This CDR3 spans 15 amino acids. The V and J ends lost 4 bases and 3 bases, in that order; junction bases with no gene match: 9. Source study methods: Estimation of nucleated cell counts relied on the amplification of reference gene primers. Clones were read by immunoSEQ multiplex PCR, and TCRdb kept only the in-frame ones, dropping some. V and J calls and clone size are as listed in that table; D and trimming were resolved from the DNA. In the table there are around 99,000 clones, around nine tenths of which are singletons. This clone was seen once. Sequencing was done on a sample of peripheral blood. This TCR was recovered from a woman aged 25 to 39 with acute or convalescent COVID-19. The chain recombines TRBV14 with TRBJ2-7, with 7 bases lining up with TRBD2. The CDR3 coding sequence is TGTGCCAGCAGCCGCCTGGGAGGGCCTCACTACGAGCAGTACTTC. Its translation is CASSRLGGPHYEQYF.